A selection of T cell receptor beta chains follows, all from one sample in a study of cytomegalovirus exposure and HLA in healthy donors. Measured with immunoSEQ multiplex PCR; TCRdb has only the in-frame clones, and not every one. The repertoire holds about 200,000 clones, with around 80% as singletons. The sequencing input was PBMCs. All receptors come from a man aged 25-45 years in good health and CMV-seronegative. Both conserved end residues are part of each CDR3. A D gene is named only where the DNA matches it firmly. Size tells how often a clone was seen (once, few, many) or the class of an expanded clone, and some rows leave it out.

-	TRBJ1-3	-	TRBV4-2	TGTGCCAGCAGCCAAGAGACGCTTCAACTAAACGGAAACACCATATATTTT	CASSQETLQLNGNTIYF
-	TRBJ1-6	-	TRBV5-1	TGCGCCAGCAGCTTGGATCCCAGAAATTCCCCCCTCCACTTT	CASSLDPRNSPLHF
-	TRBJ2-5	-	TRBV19	TGTGCCAGTAGTCAGCTTCTGCGGGAGACCCAGTACTTC	CASSQLLRETQYF
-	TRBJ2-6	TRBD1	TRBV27	TGTGCCAGCAGTTTATCGGCAGGGGGCACAGGGGCCAACGTCCTGACTTTC	CASSLSAGGTGANVLTF
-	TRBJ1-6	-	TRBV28	TGTGCCAGCACCGCGGGCTCCTATAATTCACCCCTCCACTTT	CASTAGSYNSPLHF
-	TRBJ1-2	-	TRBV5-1	TGCGCCAGCAGCTTTGACGGGAACTTCGGCTACACCTTC	CASSFDGNFGYTF
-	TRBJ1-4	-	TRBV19	TGTGCCAGTAACCCCGGAGGGGGGGCGGCCCAATTCGGAAAACTGTTTTTT	CASNPGGGAAQFGKLFF
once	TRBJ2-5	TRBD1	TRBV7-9	TGTGCCAGCAGCTCCACAGAAGACAGGGGGTTTGAGACCCAGTACTTC	CASSSTEDRGFETQYF
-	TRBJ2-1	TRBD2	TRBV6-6	TGTGCCAGCAGGCCTAGCGGGGCCCAGGGGAATGAGCAGTTCTTC	CASRPSGAQGNEQFF
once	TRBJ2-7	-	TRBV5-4	TGTGCCAGCAGCCCGGACAGTAGGTTTTACGAGCAGTACTTC	CASSPDSRFYEQYF
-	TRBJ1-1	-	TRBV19	TGTGCCAGTAGTTCCCGCAGGGGAGTGAACACTGAAGCTTTCTTT	CASSSRRGVNTEAFF
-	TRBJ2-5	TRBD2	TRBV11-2	TGTGCCAGCAGCTTAGGGTTACTAGCGGGGGGTCTTAAGACCCAGTACTTC	CASSLGLLAGGLKTQYF
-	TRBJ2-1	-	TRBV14	TGTGCCAGCAGCCAAGATCTTGTCGGGGTTTTTGACAATGAGCAGTTCTTC	CASSQDLVGVFDNEQFF
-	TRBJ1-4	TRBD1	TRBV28	TGTGCCAGCAGCACCAACCGAGGGGGCCCTGAAAAACTGTTTTTT	CASSTNRGGPEKLFF